Sequencing of this T cell receptor beta chain was carried out in a study of blood T cell repertoires in COVID-19. Turning to the study itself: The study counted Cohort 3 donors as recovered given two negative PCRs, clearance, or symptom resolution.

The table came from immunoSEQ multiplex PCR; TCRdb's copy has only in-frame clones and leaves some out. The profile shows around 290,000 clones, 88% of them singletons. CDR3 length: 19 amino acids. After removal of 2 bases from V and 4 bases from J, the junction contained 16 bases not matched to a gene. The germline CDR1 and CDR2 sequences are LGHDT and YNNKEL (reference sequence). Clinical histories supplied by participants themselves formed the basis of cohort assignment. The rearrangement links TRBV3-1 (or the pseudogene TRBV3-2) to TRBJ1-5; the match to TRBD1 covers 8 bases. This TCR derives from a woman between 55 and 75 years old in a cohort exposed to, infected with or recovered from COVID-19 (not recorded which). Sequenced input: PBMCs or T cells enriched from blood (not recorded which). In nucleotides, the CDR3 is TGTGCCAGCAGCCAACAAGATCGAGGAGGCGGGACAGGAAATCAGCCCCAGCATTTT. It codes for CASSQQDRGGGTGNQPQHF.